These 30 T cell receptor beta chains were sequenced from one sample in a study of identical twins. TCRdb called the 5' RACE reads again in MiXCR, with one record for every CDR3 protein. The data contain 450,000 to 600,000 distinct CDR3 sequences, 20% to 25% of them singletons. These same records also appear under a second study, on yellow fever vaccine responses in identical twins.

The source material was CD4+ T cells sorted from blood. The receptors here all came from a woman aged 18-29 years in good health.

The chain carries TRBV6-5 and TRBJ2-2, with TRBD1 matching over 12 bases. Trimming removed 4 bases from V and 4 bases from J; junction bases left unmatched: 4. The CDR3 is 16 amino acids. Per the germline V gene, CDR1 is MNHEY and CDR2 is SVGAGI. CDR3: CASSSPGQGATGELFF. For the CDR3, the DNA is TGTGCCAGCAGTTCCCCGGGACAGGGGGCCACCGGGGAGCTGTTTTTT.

This clonotype was seen repeatedly, ten times or more. The chain has TRBV12-3 or TRBV12-4 and TRBJ2-1; D perhaps matches TRBD1 (6 bases). The CDR3 extends over 15 amino acids. Trimming took 1 base from V and 3 from J, leaving 10 bases between them. CDR3 nucleotide sequence: TGTGCCAGCAGTTTAGGTGGGACACTCTACAATGAGCAGTTCTTC. As protein: CASSLGGTLYNEQFF.

This clonotype occurred a few times. The chain uses TRBV5-1 and TRBJ2-2; D ambiguous. Germline V gives CDR1 SGHRS, CDR2 YFSETQ. The CDR3 extends over 13 amino acids. The V gene lost 3 bases and the J gene lost 2 bases, with 5 bases spanning the gap. This CDR3 is CASSSENTGELFF. The CDR3, as DNA: TGCGCCAGCAGCTCGGAAAACACCGGGGAGCTGTTTTTT.

This clonotype showed up just a few times. The rearrangement links TRBV29-1 to TRBJ2-7; TRBD1 matches at 7 bases. This CDR3 has 14 amino acids. The germline CDR1 and CDR2 sequences are SQVTM and ANQGSEA. After removal of 1 base from V and 2 bases from J, the junction contained 5 bases not matched to a gene. This CDR3 reads CSVEGQGATYEQYF. In DNA, the CDR3 is TGCAGCGTTGAAGGACAGGGAGCAACCTACGAGCAGTACTTC.

The gene calls are TRBV3-1 and TRBJ1-5, with D possibly matching TRBD1 (5 bases). This CDR3 has 14 residues. Trimming pared 5 bases from V and 3 bases from J, leaving 11 bases between. The germline CDR1 and CDR2 sequences are LGHDT and YNNKEL (reference sequence). The CDR3 spells CASSDTGFNQPQHF. The CDR3 region has the DNA TGTGCCAGCAGCGATACAGGTTTCAATCAGCCCCAGCATTTT.

CDR3 loop: CSAMGGLGTNEKLFF. CDR3 nucleotide sequence: TGCAGTGCTATGGGGGGCCTGGGGACTAATGAAAAACTGTTTTTT. The chain employs TRBV20-1 and TRBJ1-4, with D tentatively TRBD1 (6 bases). CDR1 and CDR2 from the germline V gene are DFQATT and SNEGSKA (reference sequence). V was shortened by 4 bases and J by 2 bases, with 14 bases between the two germline ends. This CDR3 has 15 amino acids.

Only a few counts were recorded for this clonotype. V and J are TRBV5-1 and TRBJ2-2, with D uncertain. Trimming cost V 0 bases and J 6 bases, with 9 bases left between them. Germline CDR1 SGHRS, CDR2 YFSETQ. The CDR3 runs to 14 residues. The CDR3: CASSLELYSGELFF. DNA of the CDR3: TGCGCCAGCAGCTTGGAACTTTACTCCGGGGAGCTGTTTTTT.

V is TRBV9 and J is TRBJ2-5; 10 nucleotides match TRBD2. V trimming: 3 bases; J trimming: 4 bases; junction bases outside the gene matches: 18. CDR1 is SGDLS, CDR2 YYNGEE, per germline. The CDR3 is 19 residues long. In DNA form, the CDR3 reads TGTGCCAGCAGCGGAGAAAAAGAGCGTAGCGGGAGGACTGGAGAGACCCAGTACTTC. This sequence encodes CASSGEKERSGRTGETQYF.

The chain couples TRBV24-1 to TRBJ2-5; no definite D call. Germline V gives CDR1 KGHDR, CDR2 SFDVKD. The CDR3 is 14 amino acids. V was cut by 6 bases and J by 1 base, with 11 bases left in between. The CDR3 coding sequence is TGTGCCACCAGTCTGGAAGGTCCCCAAGAGACCCAGTACTTC. Protein sequence: CATSLEGPQETQYF.

This chain links TRBV19 with TRBJ2-1; D is unclear. Germline V CDR1 and CDR2: LNHDA, SQIVND (reference sequence). The CDR3 extends over 14 amino acids. V lost 3 bases, J lost 10 bases, and 16 bases lay in between. CDR3 in amino acids: CASSMVPSKWEQFF. CDR3 in DNA: TGTGCCAGTAGTATGGTCCCGTCCAAATGGGAGCAGTTCTTC. Using reference TRBV19 and TRBJ2-1 for the parts outside the CDR3, the full variable domain is DGGITQSPKYLFRKEGQNVTLSCEQNLNHDAMYWYRQDPGQGLRLIYYSQIVNDFQKGDIAEGYSVSREKKESFPLTVTSAQKNPTAFYLCASSMVPSKWEQFFGPGTRLTVL.

The chain recombines TRBV6-1 with TRBJ1-2, with D maybe TRBD1 (5 bases). Between the trimmed V and J ends, which lost 5 bases and 4 bases, there was a span of 11 bases. Germline values: CDR1 MNHNS, CDR2 SASEGT. The CDR3 loop spans 13 amino acids. In nucleotides, the CDR3 is TGTGCCAGCAGTACCCGGGACCTCTATGGCTACACCTTC. Protein sequence: CASSTRDLYGYTF.

The rearrangement uses TRBV4-1 and TRBJ2-5; 9 bases line up with TRBD2. The germline V gene has CDR1 MGHRA and CDR2 YSYEKL. The CDR3 runs to 19 residues. Trimming removed 3 bases from V and 1 base from J; junction bases left unmatched: 15. The CDR3, as DNA: TGCGCCAGCAGCCAGTCCCGGGCTAGCGGGAACCCATTCCAAGAGACCCAGTACTTC. Protein sequence: CASSQSRASGNPFQETQYF.

This clonotype turned up a few times. The chain is built from TRBV20-1 and TRBJ2-7, with D possibly TRBD1 on 6 matching bases. Germline CDR1 reads DFQATT; CDR2 reads SNEGSKA (reference sequence). The V and J ends lost 3 bases and 2 bases respectively, with 11 bases between them. CDR3 length: 13 residues. The CDR3 region is CSASRGQAYEQYV. The CDR3 DNA reads TGCAGTGCTAGTCGGGGACAAGCCTACGAGCAGTACGTC.

The chain has TRBV13 and TRBJ2-2, with a weak D call TRBD1 (6 bases). Germline loops: CDR1 PRHDT, CDR2 FYEKMQ (reference sequence). The V gene lost 1 base and the J gene lost 6 bases, with 15 bases spanning the gap. The CDR3 sequence is 16 residues long. The CDR3 sequence: CASSLDPRQGSGELFF. The CDR3 DNA is TGTGCCAGCAGCTTAGATCCCCGGCAGGGGTCCGGGGAGCTGTTTTTT.

This clonotype was counted only a few times. This chain uses TRBV19 with TRBJ1-1; 7 bases agree with TRBD1. V shed 5 bases, J shed 2 bases, and the junction held 5 bases outside the gene matches. CDR3 size: 14 residues. Germline CDR1 LNHDA, CDR2 SQIVND (reference sequence). The chain's CDR3 is CASSSYRGNTEAFF. The CDR3 bases are TGTGCCAGTAGTTCCTACAGGGGAAACACTGAAGCTTTCTTT.

The rearrangement uses TRBV5-1 and TRBJ1-1, with D possibly TRBD1 on 6 matching bases. This CDR3 comprises 15 residues. Germline CDR1 is SGHRS and CDR2 is YFSETQ. The V and J ends lost 3 bases and 0 bases respectively, with 12 bases between them. The CDR3: CASSSTGTMNTEAFF. The CDR3 nucleotides are TGCGCCAGCAGCTCTACCGGGACAATGAACACTGAAGCTTTCTTT.

This chain links TRBV4-1 with TRBJ2-5; no definite D call. Germline CDR1 MGHRA, CDR2 YSYEKL. Trimming pared 1 base from V and 5 bases from J, leaving 17 bases between. This CDR3 comprises 16 residues. The CDR3 region is CASSQVNLIWAETQYF. In DNA, the CDR3 is TGCGCCAGCAGCCAAGTAAACTTGATCTGGGCGGAGACCCAGTACTTC.

This clonotype occurred a few times. The chain links TRBV29-1 to TRBJ1-1, with a weak D call TRBD1 (6 bases). Trimming removed 7 bases from V and 11 bases from J, with 17 bases in between. The germline CDR1 and CDR2 sequences are SQVTM and ANQGSEA. The CDR3 is 11 amino acids. The CDR3 sequence: CSAPKQGRAFF. Here the CDR3 DNA reads TGCAGCGCGCCGAAACAGGGACGGGCTTTCTTT.

The chain uses TRBV10-1 and TRBJ2-3; D gene uncertain. Per the germline V gene, CDR1 is WNHNN and CDR2 is SYGVQD (reference sequence). The CDR3 has 15 residues. Trimming took 0 bases from V and 3 from J, leaving 10 bases between them. The CDR3 bases are TGCGCCAGCAGTGAGTCCAACGATGTAACAGATACGCAGTATTTT. Protein: CASSESNDVTDTQYF.

The genes are TRBV6-1 and TRBJ1-2, with 7 bases identical to TRBD1. The junction had 8 bases not matched to a gene; V was cut back by 10 bases and J by 6 bases. Germline CDR1 MNHNS, CDR2 SASEGT. The CDR3 contains 12 residues. The CDR3 bases are TGTGCCACCCTGACAGGGAGGGATGGCTACACCTTC. It specifies CATLTGRDGYTF.

The gene calls are TRBV15 and TRBJ1-1, with D perhaps matching TRBD1 (5 bases). V lost 7 bases to trimming and J lost 4 bases, with 16 bases between them. There are 14 residues in the CDR3. The germline gives CDR1 LNHNV, CDR2 YYDKDF (reference sequence). The CDR3 spells CATTLMGGSTEAFF. CDR3 nucleotides: TGTGCCACCACCCTCATGGGGGGGAGCACTGAAGCTTTCTTT.

The chain recombines TRBV6-1 with TRBJ1-1; 11 nucleotides align to TRBD1. CDR1 MNHNS and CDR2 SASEGT come from the germline V gene. The CDR3 has 15 residues. With 5 bases clipped from V and 4 bases from J, the junction kept 6 bases outside the gene matches. The CDR3 DNA is TGTGCCAGCAGTAGGACAGGGGGCTCGAGCACTGAAGCTTTCTTT. Its protein product is CASSRTGGSSTEAFF.

This clonotype was detected only a few times. V gene TRBV12-3 or TRBV12-4 combines with J gene TRBJ2-1, with 7 positions matching TRBD1. This CDR3 spans 17 amino acids. V was pared by 6 bases and J by 7 bases, with 18 bases of the junction left unmatched. DNA for the CDR3: TGTGCCAGCAGACCCGAGGGGGCTGGGGGAATATCTAATGAGCAGTTCTTC. Protein product: CASRPEGAGGISNEQFF.

The genes are TRBV27 and TRBJ2-2; D possibly corresponds to TRBD1 (6 bases). Trimming stripped 6 bases from V and 4 bases from J, with 12 bases between. The CDR3 covers 14 residues. Germline V gene lookup returns CDR1 MNHEY and CDR2 SMNVEV (reference sequence). CDR3 protein: CASSKRDITGELFF. The CDR3 nucleotides are TGTGCCAGCAGCAAACGGGACATCACCGGGGAGCTGTTTTTT.

The sample holds a few counts of this clonotype. The chain links TRBV7-9 to TRBJ2-2, with 7 positions matching TRBD1. Germline V gene sequence: CDR1 SEHNR, CDR2 FQNEAQ (reference sequence). V shed 5 bases and J 0 bases; nucleotides not matched to a gene: 6. CDR3 length: 16 amino acids. CDR3 sequence: CASSTRQGSNTGELFF. The CDR3 DNA reads TGTGCCAGCAGCACCCGACAGGGTTCGAACACCGGGGAGCTGTTTTTT.

The J gene is TRBJ2-1, the V gene TRBV28; D not certain. In germline, CDR1 is MDHEN, CDR2 SYDVKM. This CDR3 region has 13 residues. V lost 5 bases and J 6 bases, leaving 11 bases between the germline ends. CDR3 nucleotides: TGTGCCAGCAGTATCCCGTACCTCAATGAGCAGTTCTTC. Translation gives CASSIPYLNEQFF.

A few counts support this clonotype. The gene calls are TRBV28 and TRBJ2-2; no firm D call. The CDR3 is 16 amino acids. Per germline, CDR1 MDHEN and CDR2 SYDVKM. Trimming took 5 bases from V and 0 from J, leaving 13 bases between them. Here the CDR3 reads CASSRAAIANTGELFF. The CDR3 bases are TGTGCCAGCAGTAGGGCCGCGATCGCGAACACCGGGGAGCTGTTTTTT.

Only a few counts were recorded for this clonotype. The genes are TRBV15 and TRBJ2-1, with D possibly being TRBD2 (6 bases). Germline V gene data show CDR1 as LNHNV and CDR2 as YYDKDF (reference sequence). V dropped 2 bases and J dropped 8 bases, with 10 bases sitting between them. The CDR3 sequence is 13 residues long. CDR3 DNA: TGTGCCACCAGCAGATCCACGGGGGATGAGCAGTTCTTC. This codes for CATSRSTGDEQFF. Full variable domain (rest looked up from reference TRBV15 and TRBJ2-1): DAMVIQNPRYQVTQFGKPVTLSCSQTLNHNVMYWYQQKSSQAPKLLFHYYDKDFNNEADTPDNFQSRRPNTSFCFLDIRSPGLGDTAMYLCATSRSTGDEQFFGPGTRLTVL.

This clonotype was detected only a few times. This chain joins TRBV7-9 and TRBJ2-1, with 9 nucleotides matching TRBD2. Per germline, CDR1 SEHNR and CDR2 FQNEAQ (reference sequence). The CDR3 runs 16 residues. V gave up 1 base and J gave up 9 bases; unmatched junction bases: 10. The CDR3 bases are TGTGCCAGCAGCTTAGGTTCGGGCGGGGGGGCCCGTGAGCAGTTCTTC. This encodes CASSLGSGGGAREQFF.

V is TRBV18 and J is TRBJ2-3; 8 bases are a match to TRBD2. After removal of 1 base from V and 4 bases from J, the junction contained 1 base not matched to a gene. CDR3 size: 14 residues. Germline values: CDR1 KGHSH, CDR2 LQKENI. The CDR3 here is CASSPLLAADTQYF. The CDR3 DNA is TGTGCCAGCTCACCACTACTAGCGGCAGATACGCAGTATTTT.